This TCR beta chain stems from a study of fetal regulatory T cell absence and autoimmunity. V dropped 6 bases and J dropped 3 bases, with 21 bases sitting between them. Looked up from germline, CDR1 is SEHNR and CDR2 is FQNEAQ (reference sequence). This CDR3 is built from 17 residues. TCRdb's copy holds only in-frame clones and misses some; the assay was immunoSEQ multiplex PCR. The sample holds 95,000 to 100,000 clones, 55% to 75% seen once. Sequences were obtained from pancreas tissue. This clonotype originated in a male donor with IPEX syndrome. The chain recombines TRBV7-9 with TRBJ2-1, with a tentative D call TRBD2 (6 bases). As DNA, the CDR3 is TGTGCCAGCAGTCCAGCGTCCGGGGAGGTAAACTACAATGAGCAGTTCTTC. It is translated as CASSPASGEVNYNEQFF.